This section outlines one T cell receptor (beta chain) sequence together with its context. Its antigen is not known. CDR1 and CDR2 from the germline V gene are MNHEY and SMNVEV (reference sequence). J gave up 6 bases and V 5 bases, and 7 bases lay outside the gene matches. The CDR3 length is 16 residues. Depths of 1 in 200,000 to 1 in 1 million T cells were the sequencing target. The method was immunoSEQ multiplex PCR; TCRdb's version includes in-frame clones alone and lacks a portion of them. The repertoire holds more than 200,000 clones, 70% seen once, with 15% in the top ten. These data belong to a study of cytotoxic CD8 clonotypes in ibrutinib-treated CLL. Whole-study results and caveats: Clonality went up at the time of ibrutinib response, stayed stable in sustained remission, and later dropped back toward its baseline level at progression. Against age-matched healthy donors, baseline clonality ran higher and tracked circulating CD8+ T-cell counts. There were differences in sampling times between sustained-remission and progressing patients.

The genes are TRBV27 and TRBJ2-3; 14 bases align to TRBD2. The sequences come from PBMCs, collected after 24 months of ibrutinib treatment. This receptor was obtained from a human donor with chronic lymphocytic leukemia. The CDR3 is CASSPQGTSGSDTQYF. DNA of the CDR3: TGTGCCAGCAGTCCCCAAGGGACTAGCGGGAGTGATACGCAGTATTTT.